Listed below are T cell receptor beta chains from one sample, sequenced in a study of OX40 agonist ivuxolimab in advanced cancers. The data were produced by immunoSEQ multiplex PCR, yet TCRdb's version contains in-frame clones alone and is incomplete. The table shows tens of thousands of clones, with 87% occurring only once. The sequences come from CD4+ or CD8+ T cells sorted from blood, collected in a trial of the OX40 agonist ivuxolimab. Receptor source: an adult with an advanced solid tumor such as melanoma, head and neck, liver or kidney cancer. The CDR3 runs from the conserved cysteine through the conserved F or W. A D gene is named only where the DNA matches it firmly. Clone size is given for some rows only: seen once, a few or many times, or a class if the clone is expanded.

>NA|TRBD1|TRBJ1-1|TRBV19
TGTGCCAGTAGCCGGGACAGGAACACTGAAGCTTTCTTT
CASSRDRNTEAFF
>NA|NA|TRBJ1-4|TRBV19
TGTGCCAGTAGTTCGACGGCCGTGTTTGAAAAACTGTTTTTT
CASSSTAVFEKLFF
>NA|NA|TRBJ1-6|TRBV27
TGTGCCAGCCGAACAGGCAATTCACCCCTCCACTTT
CASRTGNSPLHF
>NA|NA|TRBJ2-5|TRBV19
TGTGCCAGTAGTCCGGGACCGATCCAAGAGACCCAGTACTTC
CASSPGPIQETQYF
>NA|NA|TRBJ1-1|TRBV7-8
TGTGCCAGCAGCCAACAGGGTACAGCTTTCTTT
CASSQQGTAFF
>NA|NA|TRBJ1-4|TRBV30
TGTGCCTGGAGCAGGAAAAGGGGTAATGAAAAACTGTTTTTT
CAWSRKRGNEKLFF
>NA|TRBD2|TRBJ2-7|TRBV15
TGTGCCACCAGCAGAGACCCTTTAGGTAGCGGGAGCGAAGAGCAGTACTTC
CATSRDPLGSGSEEQYF
>NA|NA|TRBJ1-5|TRBV18
TGTGCCAGCTCACCGTATAATCAGCCCCAGCATTTT
CASSPYNQPQHF
>NA|TRBD1|TRBJ2-3|TRBV4-3
TGCGCCAGCAGCCAGAGACAGGGAACCGCAGATACGCAGTATTTT
CASSQRQGTADTQYF
>NA|TRBD2|TRBJ2-7|TRBV29-1
TGCGGGGGCCGGGTAGCGGGGTCCTACGAGCAGTACTTC
CGGRVAGSYEQYF
>NA|TRBD1|TRBJ2-5|TRBV4-1
TGCGCCAGCAGCCGGGTTGGACAGGGGATCCAAGAGACCCAGTACTTC
CASSRVGQGIQETQYF
>NA|NA|TRBJ2-1|TRBV7-3
TGTGCCAGCAGCTCCAGTGGGGCCTCCAATGAGCAGTTCTTC
CASSSSGASNEQFF
>few|TRBD1|TRBJ2-1|TRBV27
TGTGCCAGCAGTCCCGGACAGGACAATGAGCAGTTCTTC
CASSPGQDNEQFF
>NA|TRBD1|TRBJ1-1|TRBV18
TGTGCCAGCTCACCACCACAGGGGACTGAAGCTTTCTTT
CASSPPQGTEAFF
>NA|NA|TRBJ2-3|TRBV7-2
TGTGCCAGCAGCTCCGGATCTAGCACAGATACGCAGTATTTT
CASSSGSSTDTQYF
>NA|NA|TRBJ2-7|TRBV28
TGTGCCAGCAGTTCTCCCGGGGCCATGTCTCCTACGGAGCAGTACTTC
CASSSPGAMSPTEQYF
>NA|NA|TRBJ2-1|TRBV7-9
TGTGCCAGCAGCCCAGGTGACCCATACAATGAGCAGTTCTTC
CASSPGDPYNEQFF
>once|TRBD1|TRBJ1-5|TRBV20-1
TGCAGTGCTATGGACAGGGTTCAGCATTTT
CSAMDRVQHF
>once|TRBD1|TRBJ2-3|TRBV7-7
TGTGCTAGCAGCCTCGGACAGGGTTTGAATACGCAGTATTTT
CASSLGQGLNTQYF
>NA|TRBD1|TRBJ2-7|TRBV28
TGTGCCAGCAGCAATCGGGACAGTACCTACGAGCAGTACTTC
CASSNRDSTYEQYF
>NA|TRBD1|TRBJ1-2|TRBV28
TGTGCCAGCAGTCCCCCGGACAGGGTCTATGGCTACACCTTC
CASSPPDRVYGYTF
>few|NA|TRBJ2-3|TRBV19
TGTGCCAGTAGTATGGGTCAGGAACGCACAGATACGCAGTATTTT
CASSMGQERTDTQYF
>NA|NA|TRBJ1-2|TRBV7-3
TGTGCCAGCAGCCCATCGGGATCTTGGAACTATGGCTACACCTTC
CASSPSGSWNYGYTF
>NA|TRBD1|TRBJ2-3|TRBV6-4
TGTGCCAGCAGTGACGGACAGGGGTTTGCAGATACGCAGTATTTT
CASSDGQGFADTQYF
>NA|NA|TRBJ1-3|TRBV18
TGTGCCAGCTCACCCCCGGGGGCGCGAGGAAACACCATATATTTT
CASSPPGARGNTIYF
>NA|TRBD2|TRBJ2-3|TRBV4-2
TGTGCCAGCAGCCAAGATCGACTAGCGGGAGAGGCAGATACGCAGTATTTT
CASSQDRLAGEADTQYF
>NA|NA|TRBJ2-7|TRBV7-2
TGTGCCAGCAGCCTAGACAGGAACTACGAGCAGTACTTC
CASSLDRNYEQYF